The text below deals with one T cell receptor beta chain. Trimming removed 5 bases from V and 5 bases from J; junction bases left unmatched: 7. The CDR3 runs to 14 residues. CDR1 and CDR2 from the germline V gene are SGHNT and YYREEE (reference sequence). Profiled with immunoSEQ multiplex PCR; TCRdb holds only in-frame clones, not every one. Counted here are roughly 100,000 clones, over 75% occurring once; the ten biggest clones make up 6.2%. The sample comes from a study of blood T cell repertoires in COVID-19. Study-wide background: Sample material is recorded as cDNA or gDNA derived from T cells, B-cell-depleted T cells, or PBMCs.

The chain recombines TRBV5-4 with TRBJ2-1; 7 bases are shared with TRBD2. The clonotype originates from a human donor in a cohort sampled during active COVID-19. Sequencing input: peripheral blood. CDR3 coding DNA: TGTGCCAGCAGTCGGGCTAGCGGCGACAATGAGCAGTTCTTC. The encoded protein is CASSRASGDNEQFF.